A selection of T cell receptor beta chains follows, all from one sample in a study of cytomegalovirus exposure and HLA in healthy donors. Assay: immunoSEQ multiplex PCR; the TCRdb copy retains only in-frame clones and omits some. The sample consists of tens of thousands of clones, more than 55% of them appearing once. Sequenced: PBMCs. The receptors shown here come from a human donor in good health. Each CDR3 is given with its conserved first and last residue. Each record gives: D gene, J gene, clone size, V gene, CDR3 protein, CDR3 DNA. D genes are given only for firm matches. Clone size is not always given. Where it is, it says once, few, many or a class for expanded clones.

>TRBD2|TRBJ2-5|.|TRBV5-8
CASSDGLAGDETQYF
TGTGCCAGCAGCGACGGACTAGCGGGGGATGAGACCCAGTACTTC
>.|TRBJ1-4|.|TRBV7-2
CASSPPGDGEKLFF
TGTGCCAGCAGCCCCCCGGGGGATGGGGAAAAACTGTTTTTT
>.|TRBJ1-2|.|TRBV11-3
CASSLRQGNYGYTF
TGTGCCAGCAGCTTAAGGCAGGGGAACTATGGCTACACCTTC
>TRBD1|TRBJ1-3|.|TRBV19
CASSIDPGQAIYF
TGTGCCAGTAGTATAGATCCGGGACAGGCCATATATTTT
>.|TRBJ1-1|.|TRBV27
CASSAHPHFQGANTEAFF
TGTGCCAGCAGTGCCCACCCACATTTTCAAGGGGCGAACACTGAAGCTTTCTTT
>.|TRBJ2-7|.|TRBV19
CASSIREDYEQYF
TGTGCCAGTAGTATAAGGGAGGACTACGAGCAGTACTTC
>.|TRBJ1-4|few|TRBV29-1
CSVFSGNEKLFF
TGCAGCGTTTTTTCGGGGAATGAAAAACTGTTTTTT
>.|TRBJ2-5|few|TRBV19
CASSIDRGGHREETQYF
TGTGCCAGTAGTATAGATCGAGGAGGCCATAGGGAAGAGACCCAGTACTTC
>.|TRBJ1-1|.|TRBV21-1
CASSDLSGVNTEAFF
TGTGCCAGCAGCGACCTCTCGGGAGTGAACACTGAAGCTTTCTTT
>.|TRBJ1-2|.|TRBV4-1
CASSQGGFSNYGYTF
TGCGCCAGCAGCCAAGGCGGTTTCAGTAACTATGGCTACACCTTC
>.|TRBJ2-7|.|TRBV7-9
CASSLARSSVTYEQYF
TGTGCCAGCAGCTTAGCACGGTCTAGCGTTACCTACGAGCAGTACTTC
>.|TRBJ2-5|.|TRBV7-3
CASSQSNQEAQYF
TGTGCCAGCAGCCAAAGCAACCAAGAGGCCCAGTACTTC
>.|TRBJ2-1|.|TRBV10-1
CASSESGGYEQFF
TGCGCCAGCAGTGAGTCGGGAGGCTATGAGCAGTTCTTC
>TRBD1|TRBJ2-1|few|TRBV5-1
CASSLGTGNYNEQFF
TGCGCCAGCAGCTTGGGGACAGGGAACTACAATGAGCAGTTCTTC
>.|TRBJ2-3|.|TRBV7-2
CASSQRDTQYF
TGTGCCAGCAGCCAGAGGGATACGCAGTATTTT
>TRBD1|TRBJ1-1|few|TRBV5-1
CASSFDRADTEAFF
TGCGCCAGCAGCTTTGACAGGGCCGACACTGAAGCTTTCTTT
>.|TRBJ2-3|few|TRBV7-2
CASSLERRFSADTQYF
TGTGCCAGCAGCTTAGAACGTCGTTTTTCTGCGGATACGCAGTATTTT
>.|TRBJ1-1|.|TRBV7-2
CASSLGGSMRNTEAFF
TGTGCCAGCAGCTTAGGCGGAAGCATGAGGAACACTGAAGCTTTCTTT
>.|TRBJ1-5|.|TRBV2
CASSEWLQPQHF
TGTGCCAGCAGTGAATGGCTCCAGCCCCAGCATTTT
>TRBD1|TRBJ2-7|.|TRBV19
CASSRGQGLTHYEQYF
TGTGCCAGTAGTAGGGGACAGGGCCTAACACACTACGAGCAGTACTTC
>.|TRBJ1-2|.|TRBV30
CAWSVTHGYTF
TGTGCCTGGAGTGTAACTCATGGCTACACCTTC
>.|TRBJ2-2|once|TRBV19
CASSILDTGELFF
TGTGCCAGTAGTATCCTTGACACCGGGGAGCTGTTTTTT
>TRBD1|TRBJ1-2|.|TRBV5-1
CASSPDRGRNYGYTF
TGCGCCAGCAGCCCCGACAGGGGGCGAAACTATGGCTACACCTTC
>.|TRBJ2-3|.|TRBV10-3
CAIERGGTDTQYF
TGTGCCATCGAGCGCGGGGGCACAGATACGCAGTATTTT
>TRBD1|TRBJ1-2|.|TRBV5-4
CASSPLQGTNYGYTF
TGTGCCAGCAGCCCACTACAGGGGACTAACTATGGCTACACCTTC